This record covers a single TCR beta chain. The data were obtained in a study of blood T cell repertoires in COVID-19. Across the whole study: Sources were T cells, B-cell-depleted T cells, or PBMCs; the material itself was cDNA or gDNA.

The CDR3 covers 16 residues. Germline V CDR1 and CDR2: MDHEN, SYDVKM. J gave up 0 bases and V 6 bases, and 11 bases lay outside the gene matches. Cohort allocation depended upon clinical history that participants reported. Before being deemed recovered, Cohort 3 donors had two negative PCRs, clearance, or symptom resolution. Authors' processing steps: Using reference gene primer amplification, nucleated cell counts were estimated. Sequencing was performed with immunoSEQ multiplex PCR; in TCRdb, only in-frame clones are kept and a portion is missing. The V and J calls and clone size are taken from that table; D and trimming were inferred from the DNA. The sample holds about 310,000 clones; about 87% are singletons and the top ten take 8% to 9%.

Sequenced: PBMCs or T cells enriched from blood (not recorded which). The chain combines TRBV28 with TRBJ2-7; 7 nucleotides align to TRBD2. This receptor was identified in a young woman who had recovered from COVID-19. The CDR3 region has the DNA TGTGCCAGCAGCCTAGGGTACCTAGCGGACTCCTACGAGCAGTACTTC. As protein: CASSLGYLADSYEQYF. Full variable domain (remainder filled in from reference TRBV28 and TRBJ2-7): DVKVTQSSRYLVKRTGEKVFLECVQDMDHENMFWYRQDPGLGLRLIYFSYDVKMKEKGDIPEGYSVSREKKERFSLILESASTNQTSMYLCASSLGYLADSYEQYFGPGTRLTVT.